This TCR beta chain was recovered during a study of cytomegalovirus exposure and HLA in healthy donors. Germline loops: CDR1 SGDLS, CDR2 YYNGEE. Trimming stripped 4 bases from V and 4 bases from J, with 23 bases between. The CDR3 is 17 residues long. Some clones are missing from TCRdb's copy, which holds only in-frame ones; the method was immunoSEQ multiplex PCR. The sample has roughly 200,000 clones; about 89% are singletons. From the 120-subject validation cohort, which was separate from the approximately 670-subject first cohort, the donors were drawn. The genes are TRBV9 and TRBJ1-1; no clear D. This sequence originates from a man in his thirties or forties in good health and CMV-seropositive. The sample consisted of PBMCs. CDR3 DNA sequence: TGTGCCAGCAGCCTCCCGAATTACGAGACCGGGAGCACTGAAGCTTTCTTT. Its protein is CASSLPNYETGSTEAFF.